The 22 T cell receptor beta chains presented below share a single source sample, sequenced in a study of vaccination effects on CD4 cells after COVID-19 (dated by TCRdb to 2022 to 2024). In the ViraFEST assay, PBMC were stimulated with viral peptide pools, and antigen-specific CD4+ T cell clonotypes were then identified by expansion using TCR sequencing. After more than 9 days of culture, CD4+ T cells were isolated with the EasySep CD4+ T cell isolation kit. Which antigens these TCRs recognize remains unknown. Receptor amplification or capture employed the immunoSEQ multiplex PCR assay. In TCRdb, the immuneACCESS table is reduced to in-frame sequences with V and J assigned. These tables do not hold every clone; where another copy was compared, an unresolved V gene accounts for under half, and the others remain unexplained. This sample is represented by around 54,000 clones; roughly 80% of them were singletons. Approximately 2.4% of the sample is held by the ten biggest clonotypes.

The sequencing here drew on CD4+ T cells from PBMCs cultured with HCoV-229E spike peptides, taken before COVID-19 vaccination. What this sample's cell subset or site label stands for: HCoV-229E spike overlapping peptide pool stimulation. These receptors came from a human donor who received a COVID-19 vaccine.

The chain employs TRBV7-2 and TRBJ1-5; TRBD1 is a possible D gene (6 bases). This CDR3 contains 15 residues. Germline assignment: CDR1 SGHTA and CDR2 FQGNSA. Trimming left V 1 base short and J 4 bases short, with 11 bases between. CDR3 sequence reads: CASSLEQGYNQPQHF. CDR3 nucleotide sequence: TGTGCCAGCAGCTTAGAACAGGGCTATAATCAGCCCCAGCATTTT. The whole variable domain, remainder taken from reference TRBV7-2 and TRBJ1-5, is GAGVSQSPSNKVTEKGKDVELRCDPISGHTALYWYRQSLGQGLEFLIYFQGNSAPDKSGLPSDRFSAERTGGSVSTLTIQRTQQEDSAVYLCASSLEQGYNQPQHFGDGTRLSIL.

V usage is TRBV30 and J usage is TRBJ2-5, with 8 bases that match TRBD2. The CDR3 covers 15 residues. Unmatched junction bases numbered 6, after V lost 1 base and J lost 2 bases. The V gene's germline CDR1 is GTSNPN and CDR2 SVGIG (reference sequence). Written as DNA, the CDR3 is TGTGCCTGGAGTGAGGGACTAGTCGGACAAGAGACCCAGTACTTC. As protein: CAWSEGLVGQETQYF.

The chain couples TRBV7-3 to TRBJ1-1; a possible D gene is TRBD1 (5 bases). In germline, CDR1 is SGHTA, CDR2 FQGTGA. The V gene lost 4 bases and the J gene lost 1 base, with 13 bases spanning the gap. This CDR3 comprises 15 residues. The CDR3 here is CASSSQETGNTEAFF. CDR3 DNA sequence: TGTGCCAGCAGCTCCCAGGAAACAGGGAACACTGAAGCTTTCTTT.

This sequence joins TRBV12-3 or TRBV12-4 and TRBJ1-2, with D maybe TRBD1 (6 bases). CDR3 size: 13 residues. V was clipped by 4 bases and J by 7 bases, with 13 bases between them. The CDR3 sequence is CASSYREMVGYTF. For the CDR3, the DNA is TGTGCCAGCAGTTACAGGGAAATGGTTGGCTACACCTTC.

The gene calls are TRBV2 and TRBJ1-6, with D hard to call. V lost 2 bases and J 3 bases, leaving 8 bases between the germline ends. CDR1 is SNHLY, CDR2 FYNNEI, per germline. The CDR3 length is 15 residues. CDR3 residues: CASSERRSYNSPLHF. CDR3 DNA sequence: TGTGCCAGCAGTGAAAGGAGGAGCTATAATTCACCCCTCCACTTT.

This chain uses TRBV18 with TRBJ1-1; D is undetermined. CDR3 length: 12 residues. Germline CDR1 reads KGHSH; CDR2 reads LQKENI. Between the trimmed V and J ends, which lost 4 bases and 10 bases, there was a span of 13 bases. The CDR3, as DNA: TGTGCCAGCTCACTAGGCTCGGGCATAGCTTTCTTT. Its protein product is CASSLGSGIAFF.

This chain uses TRBV24-1 with TRBJ2-1, with D hard to call. In germline, CDR1 is KGHDR, CDR2 SFDVKD. CDR3 length: 13 amino acids. V was pared by 5 bases and J by 7 bases, with 11 bases between. The CDR3 loop reads CATSAGYRNEQFF. CDR3 nucleotides: TGTGCCACCAGTGCTGGGTATAGGAATGAGCAGTTCTTC.

The CDR3 protein is CASSPSRDRGLNTIYF. CDR3 bases: TGTGCCAGCTCACCGTCCCGGGACAGGGGCTTGAACACCATATATTTT. The chain recombines TRBV18 with TRBJ1-3; 10 nucleotides line up with TRBD1. The V gene end was trimmed by 3 bases and the J gene end by 7 bases; junction bases not matched to a gene: 9. The germline V gene encodes CDR1 KGHSH and CDR2 LQKENI. CDR3 length: 16 amino acids.

J is TRBJ1-2 and V is TRBV7-9; D unclear. From germline, CDR1 is SEHNR and CDR2 FQNEAQ (reference sequence). CDR3 length: 14 amino acids. Trimming shortened V by 0 bases and J by 4 bases, and 9 bases separated the two germline ends. The CDR3 sequence: CASSLADGSYGYTF. CDR3 nucleotide sequence: TGTGCCAGCAGCTTAGCGGACGGGAGCTATGGCTACACCTTC.

There are a few counts of this clone. The gene calls are TRBV27 and TRBJ1-2; D is possibly TRBD1 (6 bases). This CDR3 has 12 residues. Trimming cost V 10 bases and J 8 bases, with 17 bases left between them. Germline V gene data show CDR1 as MNHEY and CDR2 as SMNVEV (reference sequence). CDR3 region: CATSSQGVGYTF. The CDR3 nucleotides read TGTGCCACCTCGTCACAGGGCGTAGGCTACACCTTC.

This clone was seen more than once but under ten times. CDR3 sequence reads: CASSPGNSGNTIYF. The CDR3 DNA sequence: TGTGCCAGCAGCCCTGGGAACTCTGGAAACACCATATATTTT. The V call is TRBV3-1 (or the pseudogene TRBV3-2), the J call TRBJ1-3, with no clear D. V dropped 4 bases and J dropped 0 bases, with 7 bases sitting between them. From germline, CDR1 is LGHDT and CDR2 YNNKEL (reference sequence). The CDR3 contains 14 residues.

V and J are TRBV3-1 (or the pseudogene TRBV3-2) and TRBJ2-1; TRBD1 aligns across 9 bases. Trimming cost V 2 bases and J 10 bases; bases outside gene matches: 6. Germline CDR1 LGHDT, CDR2 YNNKEL (reference sequence). The CDR3 has 14 residues. CDR3 sequence (DNA): TGTGCCAGCAGCCAAAGGGACAGGGCGGGAGAGCAGTTCTTC. Translated: CASSQRDRAGEQFF.

This chain joins TRBV6-4 and TRBJ1-4, with D uncertain. Germline loops: CDR1 MRHNA, CDR2 SNTAGT. The V end lost 4 bases, the J end lost 2 bases, and 11 bases lay between the germline ends. The CDR3 length is 15 residues. The CDR3 DNA sequence: TGTGCCAGCAGTGCTAATGGAGGCACTAATGAAAAACTGTTTTTT. It encodes CASSANGGTNEKLFF.

The J gene is TRBJ1-5, the V gene TRBV30; D is undetermined. V shed 0 bases and J shed 7 bases, with 10 bases lying between them. CDR3 size: 13 residues. CDR1 is GTSNPN, CDR2 SVGIG, per germline (reference sequence). CDR3 protein: CAWSVSLQQPQHF. The CDR3 DNA follows: TGTGCCTGGAGTGTCAGTTTACAACAGCCCCAGCATTTT.

The CDR3 DNA is TGTGCCAGCAGCCAAGATTTCCCAGCAGGGCGGAAGGGAAACACCATATATTTT. Protein product: CASSQDFPAGRKGNTIYF. This chain joins TRBV4-2 and TRBJ1-3, with D perhaps TRBD1 (5 bases). The V end lost 0 bases, the J end lost 4 bases, and 19 bases lay between the germline ends. The CDR3 contains 18 residues. Germline assignment: CDR1 LGHNA and CDR2 YNFKEQ.

The V and J genes are TRBV19 and TRBJ1-3; 7 nucleotides line up with TRBD1. This CDR3 is 14 amino acids long. Germline CDR1 LNHDA, CDR2 SQIVND (reference sequence). V gave up 7 bases and J gave up 3 bases; unmatched junction bases: 6. CDR3 sequence reads: CASNAGGSGNTIYF. CDR3 nucleotide sequence: TGTGCCAGTAACGCAGGGGGTAGTGGAAACACCATATATTTT. The whole variable domain, filled in from reference TRBV19 and TRBJ1-3, reads DGGITQSPKYLFRKEGQNVTLSCEQNLNHDAMYWYRQDPGQGLRLIYYSQIVNDFQKGDIAEGYSVSREKKESFPLTVTSAQKNPTAFYLCASNAGGSGNTIYFGEGSWLTVV.

The rearrangement links TRBV18 to TRBJ2-5, with 7 bases that match TRBD1. The CDR3 spans 19 residues. The trim removed 2 bases at V and 5 bases at J, leaving 20 bases unmatched. CDR1 and CDR2 (germline): KGHSH, LQKENI. CDR3 coding DNA: TGTGCCAGCTCACCAGGGGCGAAAGGAAGGGGGCTGTCTGACGAGACCCAGTACTTC. Protein: CASSPGAKGRGLSDETQYF. Full variable domain (outside the CDR3, taken from reference TRBV18 and TRBJ2-5): NAGVMQNPRHLVRRRGQEARLRCSPMKGHSHVYWYRQLPEEGLKFMVYLQKENIIDESGMPKERFSAEFPKEGPSILRIQQVVRGDSAAYFCASSPGAKGRGLSDETQYFGPGTRLLVL.

This CDR3 reads CASSPRPPGGDADTQYF. The CDR3 coding sequence is TGCGCCAGCAGCCCGAGGCCACCTGGGGGTGACGCAGATACGCAGTATTTT. This chain connects TRBV5-1 to TRBJ2-3; the D call may be TRBD1 or TRBD2 (5 bases each). Trimming stripped 4 bases from V and 4 bases from J, with 22 bases between. Germline V gene sequence: CDR1 SGHRS, CDR2 YFSETQ. CDR3 length: 17 residues.

CDR3 in DNA: TGTGCCAGTAGTATAGGACGGGGACAGCTAAACTATGGCTACACCTTC. Translating it yields CASSIGRGQLNYGYTF. The chain joins TRBV19 to TRBJ1-2; TRBD1 matches 7 bases. Germline CDR1 is LNHDA and CDR2 is SQIVND (reference sequence). This CDR3 comprises 16 residues. Unmatched junction bases numbered 7, after V lost 1 base and J lost 2 bases. Based on the CDR3 plus reference TRBV19 and TRBJ1-2, the full variable domain is DGGITQSPKYLFRKEGQNVTLSCEQNLNHDAMYWYRQDPGQGLRLIYYSQIVNDFQKGDIAEGYSVSREKKESFPLTVTSAQKNPTAFYLCASSIGRGQLNYGYTFGSGTRLTVV.

This rearrangement joins TRBV6-2 or TRBV6-3 to TRBJ2-1; D is possibly TRBD1 (5 bases). Trimming pared 4 bases from V and 4 bases from J, leaving 20 bases between. This CDR3 spans 17 amino acids. From germline, CDR1 is MNHEY and CDR2 SVGEGT. CDR3 protein: CASSSSVLGVKYNEQFF. The CDR3 bases are TGTGCCAGCAGTTCATCCGTTTTAGGGGTCAAATACAATGAGCAGTTCTTC.

This chain uses TRBV5-1 with TRBJ1-1; D might be TRBD1 (6 bases). The CDR3 contains 14 residues. From germline, CDR1 is SGHRS and CDR2 YFSETQ. V was pared by 1 base and J by 5 bases, with 12 bases between. The CDR3 DNA sequence: TGCGCCAGCAGCTTGTCGGGGGGGCTTACTGAAGCTTTCTTT. Translating it yields CASSLSGGLTEAFF.

The rearrangement joins TRBV6-6 to TRBJ1-2, with TRBD1 identical over 9 bases. Germline trimming cut 6 bases from V and 5 bases from J; bases unmatched to any gene: 7. Germline CDR1 and CDR2: MNHNY and SVGAGI (reference sequence). CDR3 length: 14 residues. The CDR3: CASRPGQGGYGYTF. The CDR3 region has the DNA TGTGCCAGCAGGCCGGGACAGGGAGGATATGGCTACACCTTC.